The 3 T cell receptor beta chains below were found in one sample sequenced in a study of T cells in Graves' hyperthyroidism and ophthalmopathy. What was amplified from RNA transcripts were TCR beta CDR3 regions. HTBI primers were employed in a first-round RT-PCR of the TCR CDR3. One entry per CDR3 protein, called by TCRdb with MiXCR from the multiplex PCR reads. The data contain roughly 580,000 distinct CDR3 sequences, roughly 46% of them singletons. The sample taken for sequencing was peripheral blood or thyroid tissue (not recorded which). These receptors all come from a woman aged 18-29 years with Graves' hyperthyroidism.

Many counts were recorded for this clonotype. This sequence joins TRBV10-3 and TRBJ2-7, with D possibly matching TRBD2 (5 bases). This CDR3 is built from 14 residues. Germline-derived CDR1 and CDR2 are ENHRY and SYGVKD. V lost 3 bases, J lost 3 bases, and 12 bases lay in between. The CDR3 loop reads CAISDGGTLYEQYF. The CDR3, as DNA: TGTGCCATCAGTGATGGAGGTACCCTCTACGAGCAGTACTTC.

CDR3 coding DNA: TGCAGCGTAGCTGGACAGGGGGAGCTGTTTTTT. Its translation: CSVAGQGELFF. This chain joins TRBV29-1 and TRBJ2-2; perhaps TRBD1 as D (6 bases). Germline V gene data show CDR1 as SQVTM and CDR2 as ANQGSEA. The V and J ends lost 6 bases and 8 bases respectively, with 10 bases between them. CDR3 length: 11 residues.

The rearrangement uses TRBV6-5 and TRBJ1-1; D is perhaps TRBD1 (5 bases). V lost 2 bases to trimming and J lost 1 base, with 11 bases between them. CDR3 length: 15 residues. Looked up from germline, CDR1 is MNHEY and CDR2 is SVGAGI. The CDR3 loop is CASSYGRDGNTEAFF. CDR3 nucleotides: TGTGCCAGCAGTTACGGGCGGGACGGGAACACTGAAGCTTTCTTT.